Following are 32 T cell receptor beta chains from one sample sequenced in a study of blood T cells in healthy people across ages. A sample-barcoded 5' primer and a J-beta primer mix were used in a second PCR of roughly 6 to 12 cycles. TCRdb re-derived calls from the 5' RACE reads in MiXCR, one entry per CDR3 protein. Of more than 1 million distinct CDR3 sequences listed, less than 50% were seen once; the top ten hold approximately 17%. The source material was blood. The receptors come from a woman aged 60 to 75 in good health.

The rearrangement uses TRBV6-6 and TRBJ1-5; 8 positions match TRBD1. Germline CDR1 reads MNHNY; CDR2 reads SVGAGI (reference sequence). This CDR3 comprises 15 residues. After removal of 10 bases from V and 2 bases from J, the junction contained 10 bases not matched to a gene. CDR3 in amino acids: CATQGAFGGNQPQHF. The CDR3 nucleotides are TGTGCCACCCAGGGGGCGTTTGGCGGCAATCAGCCCCAGCATTTT.

This clonotype was detected many times. This chain links TRBV2 with TRBJ2-5; D is unclear. The CDR3 runs 11 residues. Trimming removed 4 bases at V and 3 bases at J, with 3 bases between. Germline V gene data show CDR1 as SNHLY and CDR2 as FYNNEI. This chain's CDR3 is CASSGEETQYF. The CDR3 DNA is TGTGCCAGCAGTGGGGAAGAGACCCAGTACTTC.

This sequence joins TRBV2 and TRBJ2-5; maybe TRBD1 (6 bases). CDR3 length: 14 amino acids. Trimming cost V 0 bases and J 12 bases, with 17 bases left between them. Germline lookup yields CDR1 SNHLY and CDR2 FYNNEI. For the CDR3, the DNA is TGTGCCAGCAGTGAAGCGCGGACAGTCGGCCTCAAGTACTTC. Encoded protein: CASSEARTVGLKYF.

The chain combines TRBV20-1 with TRBJ2-1; TRBD2 agrees at 7 bases. The CDR3 sequence is 16 residues long. Per germline, CDR1 DFQATT and CDR2 SNEGSKA (reference sequence). Trimming cost V 0 bases and J 5 bases; bases outside gene matches: 10. This CDR3 reads CSARERLAAINNEQFF. CDR3 sequence (DNA): TGCAGTGCTAGAGAACGGCTAGCGGCCATAAACAATGAGCAGTTCTTC.

Comments on this clonotype: At one of its ends the junction is not consistent with the germline gene, which may arise from a read error. The rearrangement joins TRBV5-1 to TRBJ2-1; D tentatively fits TRBD1 or TRBD2 (7 bases each). Germline V CDR1 and CDR2: SGHRS, YFSETQ. This CDR3 has 16 residues. CDR3 amino acids: CASSLGGGGVYHEQFF. The CDR3 DNA reads as TGCGCCAGCAGCTTGGGGGGAGGGGGCGTCTACCATGAGCAGTTCTTC.

This clonotype has more than one count but fewer than ten. V is TRBV5-1 and J is TRBJ2-1; TRBD2 aligns across 9 bases. Germline assignment: CDR1 SGHRS and CDR2 YFSETQ. J lost 4 bases, V lost 6 bases, and 2 bases had no gene match. The CDR3 is 13 amino acids. CDR3 loop: CASKAGGYNEQFF. The CDR3, as DNA: TGCGCCAGCAAAGCGGGAGGTTACAATGAGCAGTTCTTC.

This sequence joins TRBV5-1 and TRBJ2-3; possibly TRBD1 for D (6 bases). This CDR3 is 14 amino acids long. Germline values: CDR1 SGHRS, CDR2 YFSETQ. V was cut by 4 bases and J by 6 bases, with 15 bases left in between. The CDR3 spells CASSPRQVADTQYF. CDR3 bases: TGCGCCAGCAGCCCTAGACAGGTCGCGGATACGCAGTATTTT.

This clonotype was seen more than once but under ten times. The rearrangement uses TRBV27 and TRBJ2-4, with D unclear. With the DNA end fitting TRBJ2-7 better, the J assignment may be wrong. Looked up from germline, CDR1 is MNHEY and CDR2 is SMNVEV (reference sequence). There are 16 residues in the CDR3. CDR3 sequence reads: CASSLTQVAGGYEQYF. CDR3 coding DNA: TGTGCCAGCAGTTTAACTCAAGTAGCTGGCGGCTACGAGCAGTACTTC.

The chain carries TRBV6-1 and TRBJ2-1, with 8 bases identical to TRBD1. Germline V lookup: CDR1 MNHNS, CDR2 SASEGT. This CDR3 is 13 amino acids long. Unmatched junction bases numbered 6, after V lost 10 bases and J lost 4 bases. The DNA for the CDR3 is TGTGCCACCAGGGGGCGAATATACAATGAGCAGTTCTTC. Translation: CATRGRIYNEQFF.

In its sample, this clonotype was seen a few times. This sequence joins TRBV27 and TRBJ2-1; D not certain. CDR3 size: 13 residues. The V gene's germline CDR1 is MNHEY and CDR2 SMNVEV (reference sequence). V was cut by 0 bases and J by 10 bases, with 10 bases left in between. CDR3 residues: CASSLSRVQEQFF. The CDR3 DNA is TGTGCCAGCAGTTTATCGCGAGTCCAGGAGCAGTTCTTC.

The sample holds a few counts of this clonotype. The chain recombines TRBV20-1 with TRBJ2-7; perhaps TRBD2 as D (5 bases). Germline CDR1 is DFQATT and CDR2 is SNEGSKA (reference sequence). Trimming took 0 bases from V and 5 from J, leaving 11 bases between them. The CDR3 runs to 13 residues. CDR3 region: CSARDMIANEQYF. The CDR3, as DNA: TGCAGTGCTAGAGATATGATAGCGAACGAGCAGTACTTC.

This clonotype was seen a few times. The J gene is TRBJ2-1, the V gene TRBV7-9; weak D call: TRBD1 (5 bases). Trimming took 1 base from V and 4 from J, leaving 11 bases between them. The CDR3 is made up of 15 amino acids. Germline loops: CDR1 SEHNR, CDR2 FQNEAQ (reference sequence). The CDR3 DNA reads as TGTGCCAGCAGCTTAGGGGTGACAGAATACAATGAGCAGTTCTTC. Translating it yields CASSLGVTEYNEQFF. The variable domain in full, completed from reference TRBV7-9 and TRBJ2-1, reads DTGVSQNPRHKITKRGQNVTFRCDPISEHNRLYWYRQTLGQGPEFLTYFQNEAQLEKSRLLSDRFSAERPKGSFSTLEIQRTEQGDSAMYLCASSLGVTEYNEQFFGPGTRLTVL.

J is TRBJ2-3 and V is TRBV2; 8 nucleotides agree with TRBD2. The germline CDR1 and CDR2 sequences are SNHLY and FYNNEI. The CDR3 runs 14 residues. Unmatched junction bases numbered 5, after V lost 5 bases and J lost 4 bases. DNA for the CDR3: TGTGCCAGCAGTTCGACTAGCGCCGCAGATACGCAGTATTTT. It is translated as CASSSTSAADTQYF.

This clonotype was counted a few times. The chain joins TRBV20-1 to TRBJ2-1; 7 bases fit TRBD2. In germline, CDR1 is DFQATT, CDR2 SNEGSKA (reference sequence). V shed 1 base, J shed 3 bases, and the junction held 3 bases outside the gene matches. The CDR3 is 14 residues long. This CDR3 is CSARGAGLYNEQFF. DNA of the CDR3: TGCAGTGCTAGAGGAGCGGGGCTCTACAATGAGCAGTTCTTC.

About this clonotype: Its ends do not fully match the called genes, so a read error is possible. The chain has TRBV12-3 or TRBV12-4 and TRBJ2-3; TRBD2 might be the D (6 bases). This CDR3 region has 14 residues. The CDR3 spells CASSFSGSTDTRYF. CDR3 coding DNA: TGTGCCAGCAGTTTTTCCGGGAGCACAGATACGCGGTATTTT.

The sample holds a few counts of this clonotype. The chain carries TRBV4-2 and TRBJ2-1; TRBD2 is a possible D gene (6 bases). CDR1 and CDR2 from the germline V gene are LGHNA and YNFKEQ. The CDR3 runs to 15 residues. The V gene lost 3 bases and the J gene lost 5 bases, with 14 bases spanning the gap. For the CDR3, the DNA is TGTGCCAGCAGCCAGGCCAGCGGGCATGACAATGAGCAGTTCTTC. The encoded protein is CASSQASGHDNEQFF.

The chain recombines TRBV18 with TRBJ1-2; D is ambiguous. This CDR3 has 14 residues. Per the germline V gene, CDR1 is KGHSH and CDR2 is LQKENI. V shed 3 bases and J shed 3 bases, with 11 bases lying between them. In DNA form, the CDR3 reads TGTGCCAGCTCACCGGACGGTAGTCACTATGGCTACACCTTC. Protein: CASSPDGSHYGYTF.

This chain connects TRBV7-9 to TRBJ2-1; 7 bases match TRBD1. The CDR3 has 14 residues. With V trimmed by 5 bases and J by 8 bases, 9 bases remained unmatched. CDR1 and CDR2 from the germline V gene are SEHNR and FQNEAQ (reference sequence). As DNA, the CDR3 is TGTGCCAGCAGCCAAAGACAGGGAGTGGATGAGCAGTTCTTC. Its protein product is CASSQRQGVDEQFF. Variable domain in full (rest from reference TRBV7-9 and TRBJ2-1): DTGVSQNPRHKITKRGQNVTFRCDPISEHNRLYWYRQTLGQGPEFLTYFQNEAQLEKSRLLSDRFSAERPKGSFSTLEIQRTEQGDSAMYLCASSQRQGVDEQFFGPGTRLTVL.

The chain joins TRBV2 to TRBJ2-3; 9 positions match TRBD1. Germline V gene lookup returns CDR1 SNHLY and CDR2 FYNNEI. This CDR3 region has 14 residues. V lost 7 bases to trimming and J lost 3 bases; unmatched junction nucleotides: 5. The CDR3 region is CASIVDRGTDTQYF. In DNA, the CDR3 is TGTGCCAGCATCGTGGACAGGGGTACAGATACGCAGTATTTT. The full variable domain, in which reference TRBV2 and TRBJ2-3 provide the parts outside the CDR3, is EPEVTQTPSHQVTQMGQEVILRCVPISNHLYFYWYRQILGQKVEFLVSFYNNEISEKSEIFDDQFSVERPDGSNFTLKIRSTKLEDSAMYFCASIVDRGTDTQYFGPGTRLTVL.

This rearrangement joins TRBV11-2 to TRBJ2-5, with D perhaps assigned TRBD1 or TRBD2 (5 bases each). The ends were cut back, 3 bases at V and 4 bases at J, with 15 bases in the middle. The CDR3 covers 15 residues. Germline assignment: CDR1 SGHAT and CDR2 FQNNGV. CDR3 sequence reads: CASSLGEMPPETQYF. The CDR3 DNA follows: TGTGCCAGCAGCTTGGGGGAGATGCCACCAGAGACCCAGTACTTC.

The chain links TRBV7-9 to TRBJ2-7; a weak D match, TRBD2 (6 bases). V shed 3 bases and J shed 5 bases, with 14 bases lying between them. CDR1 is SEHNR and CDR2 is FQNEAQ in the germline V gene (reference sequence). There are 14 residues in the CDR3. The CDR3 sequence: CASSFPTLANEQYF. CDR3 nucleotide sequence: TGTGCCAGCAGCTTCCCCACCCTAGCGAACGAGCAGTACTTC.

The sample holds one count of this clonotype. A much larger clone lies one base from this, so it may be a read error. The V call is TRBV29-1, the J call TRBJ2-3, with 8 bases fitting TRBD1. Germline-derived CDR1 and CDR2 are SQVTM and ANQGSEA. The CDR3 has 12 amino acids. As DNA, the CDR3 is TGCAGCGCCGGACAGGGCACAGATACGCGGTATTTT. This sequence encodes CSAGQGTDTRYF.

This clonotype has a count of ten or more. The chain employs TRBV5-1 and TRBJ2-7, with TRBD2 identical over 7 bases. V lost 2 bases, J lost 3 bases, and 5 bases stayed unmatched. The CDR3 sequence is 14 residues long. Germline assignment: CDR1 SGHRS and CDR2 YFSETQ. CDR3 nucleotide sequence: TGCGCCAGCAGCTTTACGGGAGGTAACTACGAGCAGTACTTC. Translating gives CASSFTGGNYEQYF.

In nucleotides, the CDR3 is TGTGCCATCAGTGGGGCGGCAGTACTCACAGATACGCAGTATTTT. It yields the protein CAISGAAVLTDTQYF. The chain links TRBV10-3 to TRBJ2-3; D gene unclear. Germline-derived CDR1 and CDR2 are ENHRY and SYGVKD. V lost 4 bases, J lost 2 bases, and 13 bases lay in between. The CDR3 consists of 15 residues.

As regards this clonotype: Its ends do not fully match the called genes, so a read error is possible. This sequence joins TRBV7-8 and TRBJ2-7; D gene ambiguous. The J call may be wrong; the DNA end is better matched by TRBJ2-5. The CDR3 is 15 amino acids. Germline V lookup: CDR1 SGHVS, CDR2 FQNEAQ. The CDR3, as DNA: TGTGCCAGCAGCGCCCAAAGGCCCCCTCAAGGGACCCAGTACTTC. Residues: CASSAQRPPQGTQYF.

The chain is built from TRBV6-5 and TRBJ2-1; 8 bases are shared with TRBD1. J gave up 7 bases and V 2 bases, and 4 bases lay outside the gene matches. This CDR3 region has 14 residues. CDR1 is MNHEY and CDR2 is SVGAGI in the germline V gene. For the CDR3, the DNA is TGTGCCAGCAGTTACGGGGACAGGTTTAATGAGCAGTTCTTC. Its translation is CASSYGDRFNEQFF.

This clonotype has just a few counts. This sequence joins TRBV5-1 and TRBJ2-7, with D possibly TRBD2 on 6 matching bases. CDR3 length: 14 residues. In germline, CDR1 is SGHRS, CDR2 YFSETQ. Trimming removed 1 base from V and 6 bases from J, with 14 bases in between. The CDR3 loop is CASSLWGVIGEQYF. CDR3 bases: TGCGCCAGCAGCTTGTGGGGGGTCATCGGCGAGCAGTACTTC.

This clonotype was found a few times. V and J are TRBV27 and TRBJ2-1; perhaps D is TRBD1 or TRBD2 (5 bases each). CDR1 MNHEY and CDR2 SMNVEV come from the germline V gene (reference sequence). The CDR3 is made up of 12 amino acids. The ends were cut back, 6 bases at V and 9 bases at J, with 12 bases in the middle. The CDR3 spells CASSPRGSEQFF. In nucleotides, the CDR3 is TGTGCCAGCAGCCCGAGGGGCAGTGAGCAGTTCTTC.

This clonotype was seen a handful of times. This sequence joins TRBV7-3 and TRBJ2-1, with 10 positions matching TRBD2. Germline trimming cut 1 base from V and 5 bases from J; bases unmatched to any gene: 11. CDR1 and CDR2 from the germline V gene are SGHTA and FQGTGA. The CDR3 runs 18 residues. CDR3 residues: CASSLRGGASGSNNEQFF. Here the CDR3 DNA reads TGTGCCAGCAGCTTAAGGGGAGGGGCTAGCGGGAGTAACAATGAGCAGTTCTTC.

This clonotype was observed a handful of times. The chain couples TRBV12-3 or TRBV12-4 to TRBJ2-3; 8 bases are shared with TRBD2. V lost 7 bases to trimming and J lost 8 bases; unmatched junction nucleotides: 14. CDR3 size: 15 residues. DNA of the CDR3: TGTGCCAGCACCTCGGGGGGGTGGAATTCCGGTACGCAGTATTTT. The encoded protein is CASTSGGWNSGTQYF.

This clonotype was seen a handful of times. The chain carries TRBV18 and TRBJ1-2; D not certain. CDR3 length: 14 amino acids. Trimming cost V 2 bases and J 1 base, with 8 bases left between them. Germline V lookup: CDR1 KGHSH, CDR2 LQKENI. The CDR3: CASSPGQDNYGYTF. CDR3 coding DNA: TGTGCCAGCTCACCAGGGCAGGATAACTATGGCTACACCTTC.

This clonotype was recorded at least ten times. The chain recombines TRBV10-3 with TRBJ2-6, with 8 positions matching TRBD1. The CDR3 is made up of 16 amino acids. Germline V gives CDR1 ENHRY, CDR2 SYGVKD. V shed 6 bases and J 0 bases; nucleotides not matched to a gene: 4. The CDR3 is CAIRTGDNSGANVLTF. The CDR3 region has the DNA TGTGCCATCAGGACAGGGGACAACTCTGGGGCCAACGTCCTGACTTTC.